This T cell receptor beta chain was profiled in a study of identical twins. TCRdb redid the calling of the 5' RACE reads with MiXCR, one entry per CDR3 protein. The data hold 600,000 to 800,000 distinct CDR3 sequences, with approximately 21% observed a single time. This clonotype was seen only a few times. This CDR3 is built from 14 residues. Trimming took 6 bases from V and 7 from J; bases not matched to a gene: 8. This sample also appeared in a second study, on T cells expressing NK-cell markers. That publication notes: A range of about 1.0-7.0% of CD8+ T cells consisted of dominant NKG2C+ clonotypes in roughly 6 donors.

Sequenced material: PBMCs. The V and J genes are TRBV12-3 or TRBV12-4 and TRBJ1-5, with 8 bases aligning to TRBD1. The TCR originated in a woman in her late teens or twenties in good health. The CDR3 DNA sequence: TGTGCCAGCAGCCCCAACAGGGGGAGGCAGCCCCAGCATTTT. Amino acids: CASSPNRGRQPQHF.